Presented here are 24 T cell receptor beta chains from one specimen sequenced in a study of human T cells and chemical hapten exposure. Using its own MiXCR run on the RACE reads, TCRdb lists one record per CDR3 protein. The table lists about 81,000 distinct CDR3 sequences, about 10% of them singletons. Stated time point: patch test 2, 6 weeks after DPC sensitization. Regarding treatment: therapeutic diphenylcyclopropenone sensitization with weekly scalp DPC. The sequences come from whole blood, collected in connection with sensitization to the hapten diphenylcyclopropenone (DPC). The source of these receptors is a woman in her 30s with alopecia areata. Some clones in this sample may be carry-over from other donors' samples.

This clonotype occurred many times. The chain joins TRBV5-6 to TRBJ1-2; 7 nucleotides match TRBD1. The germline V gene encodes CDR1 SGHDT and CDR2 YYEEEE. The CDR3 runs 13 residues. V lost 6 bases, J lost 4 bases, and 6 bases stayed unmatched. DNA for the CDR3: TGTGCCAGCATCGGACAGGCATCCTATGGCTACACCTTC. This sequence encodes CASIGQASYGYTF. Complete variable domain (other parts from reference TRBV5-6 and TRBJ1-2): DAGVTQSPTHLIKTRGQQVTLRCSPKSGHDTVSWYQQALGQGPQFIFQYYEEEERQRGNFPDRFSGHQFPNYSSELNVNALLLGDSALYLCASIGQASYGYTFGSGTRLTVV.

The chain is built from TRBV6-2 or TRBV6-3 and TRBJ2-7; 10 nucleotides agree with TRBD1. The J segment lost 6 bases and the V segment lost 5 bases, leaving 7 bases of the junction unmatched. The CDR3 contains 14 residues. The germline gives CDR1 MNHEY, CDR2 SVGEGT. The CDR3 nucleotides read TGTGCCAGCAGTCGCGGGACAGGGGTTTTCGAGCAGTACTTC. This translates into CASSRGTGVFEQYF.

This clonotype has more than one count but fewer than ten. This rearrangement joins TRBV7-8 to TRBJ2-5; no clear D. Germline V gene lookup returns CDR1 SGHVS and CDR2 FQNEAQ. The V end lost 1 base, the J end lost 4 bases, and 13 bases lay between the germline ends. The CDR3 is 15 residues long. The CDR3 sequence: CASSLGVRAGETQYF. In nucleotides, the CDR3 is TGTGCCAGCAGCTTAGGCGTTCGGGCCGGAGAGACCCAGTACTTC.

This clonotype was observed a few times. This chain connects TRBV27 to TRBJ1-5; 10 bases align to TRBD1. The CDR3 covers 15 residues. In germline, CDR1 is MNHEY, CDR2 SMNVEV (reference sequence). The junction had 3 bases not matched to a gene; V was cut back by 5 bases and J by 2 bases. Written as DNA, the CDR3 is TGTGCCAGCAGTCGGGACAGGGGAGGCAATCAGCCCCAGCATTTT. This encodes CASSRDRGGNQPQHF.

This clonotype occurred many times. This rearrangement joins TRBV20-1 to TRBJ2-3, with TRBD2 matching 16 bases. This CDR3 is 16 amino acids long. V shed 5 bases, J shed 7 bases, and the junction held 9 bases outside the gene matches. CDR1 and CDR2 (germline): DFQATT, SNEGSKA (reference sequence). The DNA of the CDR3 is TGCAGTGCTGACTATTCGGGACTAGCGGGAGGGTATACGCAGTATTTT. This gives the protein CSADYSGLAGGYTQYF.

The rearrangement joins TRBV30 to TRBJ2-3, with 10 bases matching TRBD1. Germline CDR1 GTSNPN, CDR2 SVGIG (reference sequence). Trimming at V came to 5 bases and at J to 4 bases, leaving 6 bases not matched to a gene. The CDR3 runs to 14 residues. The CDR3 sequence: CAWGGQGGPDTQYF. CDR3 DNA: TGTGCCTGGGGAGGACAGGGGGGCCCAGATACGCAGTATTTT.

This clonotype has at least ten counts. The J gene is TRBJ2-5, the V gene TRBV2; 7 nucleotides line up with TRBD2. The V gene end was trimmed by 4 bases and the J gene end by 2 bases; junction bases not matched to a gene: 4. Germline V CDR1 and CDR2: SNHLY, FYNNEI. This CDR3 contains 14 residues. As DNA, the CDR3 is TGTGCCAGCAGTGGAGCGGGGATTCAAGAGACCCAGTACTTC. Protein: CASSGAGIQETQYF. The full variable domain, with the rest looked up from reference TRBV2 and TRBJ2-5, is EPEVTQTPSHQVTQMGQEVILRCVPISNHLYFYWYRQILGQKVEFLVSFYNNEISEKSEIFDDQFSVERPDGSNFTLKIRSTKLEDSAMYFCASSGAGIQETQYFGPGTRLLVL.

This clonotype showed up just a few times. The CDR3 region has the DNA TGTGCCAGCAGCCAAAGGACTACCATGAACACTGAAGCTTTCTTT. Translated, it gives CASSQRTTMNTEAFF. V gene TRBV3-1 combines with J gene TRBJ1-1; D not certain. The germline V gene encodes CDR1 LGHDT and CDR2 YNNKEL (reference sequence). This CDR3 contains 15 residues. V lost 2 bases and J lost 0, with 10 bases in between.

This clonotype has at least ten counts. The J gene is TRBJ2-1, the V gene TRBV5-5; D gene ambiguous. CDR1 SGHKS and CDR2 YYEKEE come from the germline V gene (reference sequence). This CDR3 contains 14 residues. V was shortened by 1 base and J by 5 bases, with 10 bases between the two germline ends. The CDR3 DNA is TGTGCCAGCAGCTTGACCCACAGTCACAATGAGCAGTTCTTC. Its protein is CASSLTHSHNEQFF.

In its sample, this clonotype was seen many times. The chain recombines TRBV20-1 with TRBJ2-3; a possible D gene is TRBD1 (7 bases). This CDR3 is 13 amino acids long. CDR1 and CDR2 (germline): DFQATT, SNEGSKA (reference sequence). The CDR3 sequence is CGGTASSTDTQYF. DNA for the CDR3: TGCGGAGGGACAGCCTCTAGCACAGATACGCAGTATTTT.

The V call is TRBV28, the J call TRBJ2-7, with 7 bases aligning to TRBD2. Germline assignment: CDR1 MDHEN and CDR2 SYDVKM. J lost 5 bases, V lost 5 bases, and 12 bases had no gene match. This CDR3 is 15 amino acids long. CDR3 DNA: TGTGCCAGCAGTCCCAGGGCGGCGGGAGAAGACGAGCAGTACTTC. This gives the protein CASSPRAAGEDEQYF.

The chain recombines TRBV28 with TRBJ1-1, with D tentatively TRBD1 (5 bases). The CDR3 loop spans 13 amino acids. V lost 8 bases and J lost 5, with 15 bases in between. The germline V gene has CDR1 MDHEN and CDR2 SYDVKM. The CDR3 DNA is TGTGCCAGCGAAGTGACGAGGGGAACTGAAGCTTTCTTT. This encodes CASEVTRGTEAFF. The full variable domain, its missing parts supplied by reference TRBV28 and TRBJ1-1, is DVKVTQSSRYLVKRTGEKVFLECVQDMDHENMFWYRQDPGLGLRLIYFSYDVKMKEKGDIPEGYSVSREKKERFSLILESASTNQTSMYLCASEVTRGTEAFFGQGTRLTVV.

This clonotype occurred many times. The gene calls are TRBV29-1 and TRBJ2-2, with 10 bases matching TRBD1. The CDR3 has 12 amino acids. CDR1 SQVTM and CDR2 ANQGSEA come from the germline V gene. The CDR3 DNA reads as TGCAGGTCGACAGGGGGCATCGGGGAGCTGTTTTTT. Translation gives CRSTGGIGELFF.

This clonotype was counted many times. The gene calls are TRBV5-1 and TRBJ2-5; 12 bases fit TRBD2. CDR1 and CDR2 (germline): SGHRS, YFSETQ. The CDR3 totals 19 residues. V shed 4 bases and J 2 bases; nucleotides not matched to a gene: 15. The CDR3 nucleotides are TGCGCCAGCAGCCTACCCGGGACTAGCGGGTTCTCACCGCAAGAGACCCAGTACTTC. Protein sequence: CASSLPGTSGFSPQETQYF. Full variable domain (missing parts from reference TRBV5-1 and TRBJ2-5): KAGVTQTPRYLIKTRGQQVTLSCSPISGHRSVSWYQQTPGQGLQFLFEYFSETQRNKGNFPGRFSGRQFSNSRSEMNVSTLELGDSALYLCASSLPGTSGFSPQETQYFGPGTRLLVL.

The chain couples TRBV28 to TRBJ2-1, with D perhaps TRBD1 (7 bases). CDR1 is MDHEN, CDR2 SYDVKM, per germline. The CDR3 runs to 15 residues. V lost 2 bases and J lost 4, with 12 bases in between. The CDR3 DNA sequence: TGTGCCAGCAGTTTACAGGGGGGACTTTACAATGAGCAGTTCTTC. It codes for CASSLQGGLYNEQFF.

Ten or more counts support this clonotype. This chain connects TRBV5-1 to TRBJ2-5; TRBD1 matches 7 bases. The germline CDR1 and CDR2 sequences are SGHRS and YFSETQ. The V segment lost 3 bases and the J segment 5 bases; nucleotides outside the gene matches: 13. The CDR3 has 16 residues. CDR3 DNA sequence: TGCGCCAGCAGCTACGGACAGGCCCTCGGACCGGAGACCCAGTACTTC. Translation: CASSYGQALGPETQYF.

The chain recombines TRBV9 with TRBJ1-1, with D perhaps matching TRBD1 (6 bases). CDR1 SGDLS and CDR2 YYNGEE come from the germline V gene. The CDR3 length is 15 residues. V shed 0 bases and J shed 4 bases, with 13 bases lying between them. The CDR3 DNA is TGTGCCAGCAGCGTAGCGCAGGGGCCGGGCACTGAAGCTTTCTTT. Translation gives CASSVAQGPGTEAFF.

The sample holds many counts of this clonotype. The rearrangement links TRBV20-1 to TRBJ2-7, with a tentative D call TRBD1 (5 bases). V was shortened by 3 bases and J by 5 bases, with 11 bases between the two germline ends. This CDR3 region has 12 residues. The germline CDR1 and CDR2 sequences are DFQATT and SNEGSKA (reference sequence). As DNA, the CDR3 is TGCAGTGCTAGTTGGGGCGGACACGAGCAGTACTTC. Amino acid sequence: CSASWGGHEQYF.

This clonotype was picked up many times. This chain joins TRBV28 and TRBJ1-1; TRBD1 agrees at 7 bases. The CDR3 is 13 residues long. V was clipped by 7 bases and J by 6 bases; unmatched bases: 8. Germline V gene data show CDR1 as MDHEN and CDR2 as SYDVKM. CDR3 nucleotide sequence: TGTGCCAGCATCAAACAGGGGTTCTCTGAAGCTTTCTTT. Protein sequence: CASIKQGFSEAFF.

This clonotype was seen ten or more times. V usage is TRBV6-5 and J usage is TRBJ1-4, with D maybe TRBD1 (5 bases). Trimming cost V 4 bases and J 1 base, with 7 bases left between them. Germline CDR1 reads MNHEY; CDR2 reads SVGAGI. CDR3 length: 14 amino acids. CDR3 sequence reads: CASSWGGTNEKLFF. The CDR3 DNA sequence: TGTGCCAGCAGTTGGGGCGGAACTAATGAAAAACTGTTTTTT.

This chain joins TRBV20-1 and TRBJ2-3, with TRBD2 identical over 7 bases. Trimming removed 1 base from V and 8 bases from J; junction bases left unmatched: 3. The CDR3 extends over 12 amino acids. The germline V gene has CDR1 DFQATT and CDR2 SNEGSKA (reference sequence). In DNA form, the CDR3 reads TGCAGTGCTAGAGGGGGGGGACGTACGCAGTATTTT. The encoded protein is CSARGGGRTQYF.

This clonotype occurred many times. The chain links TRBV9 to TRBJ2-7; D uncertain. The V end was cut by 4 bases, the J end by 2 bases, with 10 bases between. Germline assignment: CDR1 SGDLS and CDR2 YYNGEE. This CDR3 is 13 amino acids long. In nucleotides, the CDR3 is TGTGCCAGCAGCCCACCCGGCGCCTACGAGCAGTACTTC. This codes for CASSPPGAYEQYF.

The CDR3 sequence is CASDRGGGQPQHF. Here the CDR3 DNA reads TGTGCCAGTGACAGGGGAGGGGGTCAGCCCCAGCATTTT. The rearrangement uses TRBV12-3 or TRBV12-4 and TRBJ1-5; 8 bases agree with TRBD1. There are 13 residues in the CDR3. After removal of 9 bases from V and 6 bases from J, the junction contained 7 bases not matched to a gene.

Comment on this clonotype: A much larger clone sits a single nucleotide away, making a read error possible. This chain connects TRBV9 to TRBJ2-3; TRBD1 agrees at 7 bases. The CDR3 totals 15 residues. CDR1 SGDLS and CDR2 YYNGEE come from the germline V gene. V was clipped by 4 bases and J by 3 bases; unmatched bases: 8. DNA of the CDR3: TGTGCCAGCAGCCCGAAACAGGGGTGGACAGATACGCAGTATTTT. It specifies CASSPKQGWTDTQYF.